This T cell receptor (beta chain) was found in a study of T-cell reconstitution after alpha-beta-depleted transplantation in children. TCRbeta library construction was performed incorporating unique molecular identifiers. MiXCR, run by TCRdb on the PCR reads, gives a single entry per CDR3 protein. The profile shows about 580,000 distinct CDR3 sequences, approximately 22% of them singletons. The ends were cut back, 8 bases at V and 5 bases at J, with 13 bases in the middle. Germline assignment: CDR1 MDHEN and CDR2 SYDVKM. The CDR3 covers 13 residues. This clonotype was counted many times. The chain carries TRBV28 and TRBJ2-1; maybe TRBD1 (8 bases). The sequenced sample was PBMCs, mostly from graft donor cells, obtained 360 days after TCRalphabeta/CD19-depleted stem cell transplant. The sequence came from a boy in the first two years of life who had a stem cell transplant for acute myeloid leukemia, so the T cells may come from the graft donor. DNA for the CDR3: TGTGCCAGCGCTACAGGGGGGGACAATGAGCAGTTCTTC. Its protein product is CASATGGDNEQFF.